The 9 T cell receptor beta chains listed next were all sequenced from one sample in a study of cytomegalovirus exposure and HLA in healthy donors (dated by TCRdb to the late 2010s). Library preparation used the immunoSEQ multiplex PCR assay. A mixture of 60 forward primers for TCR Vbeta segments and 13 reverse primers for TCR Jbeta segments was used in the multiplex PCR. TCRdb's version of the immuneACCESS table is confined to in-frame rearrangements and falls short of the full clone set. An unresolved V gene accounts for under half of the shortfall where checked; the remainder is of unknown origin. The sample table contains about 69,000 clones; only one count was recorded for about 74% of them. Of the sample, roughly 11% is held by the ten largest clones. Sample: PBMCs. These receptor sequences come from a woman aged 60-75 years in good health and CMV-seropositive.

The genes are TRBV5-4 and TRBJ2-2, with 14 bases lining up with TRBD2. This CDR3 has 16 amino acids. V lost 5 bases and J lost 5; bases outside the gene matches: 5. CDR1 and CDR2 (germline): SGHNT, YYREEE (reference sequence). CDR3 bases: TGTGCCAGCAGTCGGACTAGCGGGGGGAGGACCGGGGAGCTGTTTTTT. This codes for CASSRTSGGRTGELFF.

This rearrangement joins TRBV5-5 to TRBJ1-1, with unresolved D. The V gene's germline CDR1 is SGHKS and CDR2 YYEKEE (reference sequence). The CDR3 is 13 amino acids. Between the trimmed V and J ends, which lost 2 bases and 1 base, there was a span of 6 bases. DNA of the CDR3: TGTGCCAGCAGCTTAACAGCGAACACTGAAGCTTTCTTT. It specifies CASSLTANTEAFF. Filled out from reference TRBV5-5 and TRBJ1-1, the complete variable domain reads DAGVTQSPTHLIKTRGQQVTLRCSPISGHKSVSWYQQVLGQGPQFIFQYYEKEERGRGNFPDRFSARQFPNYSSELNVNALLLGDSALYLCASSLTANTEAFFGQGTRLTVV.

This clone was seen just once. The rearrangement links TRBV19 to TRBJ2-1; 7 bases are shared with TRBD2. The CDR3 consists of 14 residues. Germline V lookup: CDR1 LNHDA, CDR2 SQIVND (reference sequence). V shed 6 bases, J shed 6 bases, and the junction held 8 bases outside the gene matches. This CDR3 reads CASRERDPANEQFF. The CDR3 DNA reads as TGTGCCAGTAGGGAGCGGGATCCAGCCAATGAGCAGTTCTTC.

The rearrangement links TRBV25-1 to TRBJ2-1; perhaps TRBD2 as D (6 bases). This CDR3 region has 15 residues. V was trimmed by 2 bases and J by 3 bases, leaving 11 bases between them. Germline values: CDR1 MGHDK, CDR2 SYGVNS. The CDR3 sequence is CASSERGEFYNEQFF. CDR3 DNA sequence: TGTGCCAGCAGTGAACGCGGGGAATTCTACAATGAGCAGTTCTTC.

The chain has TRBV9 and TRBJ1-2, with D possibly matching TRBD1 (5 bases). The CDR3 spans 15 residues. Germline V lookup: CDR1 SGDLS, CDR2 YYNGEE. V dropped 3 bases and J dropped 4 bases, with 16 bases sitting between them. CDR3 DNA: TGTGCCAGCAGCGATTCGGGGGGAAAGGGCTATGGCTACACCTTC. Encoded protein: CASSDSGGKGYGYTF.

This chain links TRBV15 with TRBJ2-3; TRBD2 matches at 8 bases. This CDR3 region has 15 residues. The trim removed 1 base at V and 5 bases at J, leaving 5 bases unmatched. Germline CDR1 LNHNV, CDR2 YYDKDF (reference sequence). The CDR3 DNA reads TGTGCCACCAGCAGAGTGACGGGAGGGGTAGATACGCAGTATTTT. Residues: CATSRVTGGVDTQYF.

This clone has more than one count but fewer than ten. The chain uses TRBV5-5 and TRBJ1-1; a possible D gene is TRBD1 (6 bases). Germline V gene lookup returns CDR1 SGHKS and CDR2 YYEKEE (reference sequence). The CDR3 totals 14 residues. The ends were cut back, 5 bases at V and 3 bases at J, with 14 bases in the middle. In DNA form, the CDR3 reads TGTGCCAGCAGGTCCGCGGACAGCTACACTGAAGCTTTCTTT. Translation gives CASRSADSYTEAFF.

This clone was counted a single time. The chain joins TRBV2 to TRBJ1-5; 8 nucleotides agree with TRBD1. This CDR3 has 14 residues. In germline, CDR1 is SNHLY, CDR2 FYNNEI. V shed 5 bases and J 4 bases; nucleotides not matched to a gene: 4. CDR3 sequence: CASSSNRGNQPQHF. CDR3 DNA: TGTGCCAGCAGTTCCAACAGGGGGAATCAGCCCCAGCATTTT.

This clone was recorded once. The gene calls are TRBV2 and TRBJ1-1; 9 bases line up with TRBD1. Germline V gives CDR1 SNHLY, CDR2 FYNNEI. J was trimmed by 7 bases and V by 7 bases; bases with no gene match: 4. This CDR3 is built from 12 residues. CDR3 loop: CASTGTGLEAFF. The CDR3 coding sequence is TGTGCCAGCACAGGGACAGGGCTTGAAGCTTTCTTT.